These T cell receptor beta chains were read from a single sample in a study of blood T cells in healthy people across ages. One entry per CDR3 protein, called by TCRdb with MiXCR from the 5' RACE reads. This sample has around 1,600,000 distinct CDR3 sequences, with roughly 43% found just once. Sequencing input: blood. These receptors originate from a woman younger than 35 in good health. Both conserved end residues are part of each CDR3. Each record gives: D gene, V gene, CDR3 protein. D genes are given only for firm matches.

. TRBV6-5 CASRIDSVAKNIQYF
TRBD1 TRBV4-1 CASSRSGQPYEQFF
. TRBV7-9 CASSTLVGTNEKLFF
. TRBV7-2 CASSLSFSEQYF
. TRBV7-2 CASRQTANTDTQYF
. TRBV27 CASSLLGVGYGYTF
. TRBV12-3/TRBV12-4 CASSSGCTIYF
TRBD2 TRBV7-9 CASSGSGTSGTDTQYF
TRBD2 TRBV12-3/TRBV12-4 CASRLGGQETQYF
. TRBV2 CASNKEGGDTEAFF
TRBD2 TRBV4-1 CASSQAPGLDSYF
. TRBV3-1 CASSQRQASGYTF
TRBD1 TRBV29-1 CSGRTGPYNEQYF
. TRBV4-3 CASSLGGVEHNSPLHF
. TRBV20-1 CSAQGHQQGPQHF
. TRBV6-5 CASSYPRVGVESYGYTF
TRBD1 TRBV12-3/TRBV12-4 CASSGTVDRVEGYTF
. TRBV29-1 CSGMDTEAFF
TRBD1 TRBV29-1 CSGGDRAYEQYF
. TRBV7-2 CASSFPGRSYGYTF
TRBD2 TRBV7-9 CASSRQAGGPTDTQYF
TRBD2 TRBV20-1 CSALAGDVETQYF
. TRBV2 CASTLSRGRGTDTQYF
. TRBV5-1 CASSQGRINTEAFF
. TRBV2 CASSSGTRVQPQHF
. TRBV7-9 CASSLVEVFQETQYF
TRBD2 TRBV7-2 CASSPGLVTDTQYF
. TRBV11-3 CASSLEGPSEQFF
. TRBV30 CACSRSGWGRSNQPQHF
. TRBV20-1 CSAREPGDYAGEQYF
TRBD1 TRBV10-3 CAIRDRGNYGYTF
TRBD2 TRBV29-1 CSTGLAGHEQFF
TRBD2 TRBV3-1 CASSQGLADSYNEQFF
. TRBV4-3 CASSQARGVRSYGYTF
. TRBV5-1 CASSLFQRALSSTDTQYF
TRBD2 TRBV6-2/TRBV6-3 CASSYRSPSGEQYF
. TRBV7-2 CASSLVGTEEQPQHF